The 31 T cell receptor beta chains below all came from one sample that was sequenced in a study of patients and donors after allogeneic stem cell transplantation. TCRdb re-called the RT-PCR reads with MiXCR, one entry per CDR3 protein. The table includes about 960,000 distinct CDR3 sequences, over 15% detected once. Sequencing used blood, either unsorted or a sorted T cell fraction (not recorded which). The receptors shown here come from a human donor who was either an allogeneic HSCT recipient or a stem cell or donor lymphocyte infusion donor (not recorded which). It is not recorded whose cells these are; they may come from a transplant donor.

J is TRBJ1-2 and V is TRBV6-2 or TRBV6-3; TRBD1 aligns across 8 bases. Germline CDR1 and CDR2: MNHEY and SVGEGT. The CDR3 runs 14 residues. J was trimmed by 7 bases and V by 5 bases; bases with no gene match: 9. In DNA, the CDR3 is TGTGCCAGCAGTCCTCCCGGACAGGGAGGTGGCTACACCTTC. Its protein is CASSPPGQGGGYTF.

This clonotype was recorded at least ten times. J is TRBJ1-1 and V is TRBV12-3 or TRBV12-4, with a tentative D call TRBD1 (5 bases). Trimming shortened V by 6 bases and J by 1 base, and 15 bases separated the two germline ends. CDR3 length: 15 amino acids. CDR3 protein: CASSYSGTGNTEAFF. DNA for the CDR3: TGTGCCAGCAGCTACTCAGGGACGGGGAACACTGAAGCTTTCTTT.

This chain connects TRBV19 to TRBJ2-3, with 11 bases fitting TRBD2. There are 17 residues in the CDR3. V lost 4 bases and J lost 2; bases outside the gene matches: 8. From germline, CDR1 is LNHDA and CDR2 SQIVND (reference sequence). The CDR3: CASSNPLGLADTDTQYF. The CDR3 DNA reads TGTGCCAGTAGTAACCCCTTGGGACTAGCGGACACAGATACGCAGTATTTT.

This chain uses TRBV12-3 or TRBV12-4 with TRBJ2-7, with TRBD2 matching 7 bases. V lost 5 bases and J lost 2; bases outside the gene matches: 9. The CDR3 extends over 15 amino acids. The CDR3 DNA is TGTGCCAGCAGTCCGACCAGGGACTATACCTACGAGCAGTACTTC. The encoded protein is CASSPTRDYTYEQYF.

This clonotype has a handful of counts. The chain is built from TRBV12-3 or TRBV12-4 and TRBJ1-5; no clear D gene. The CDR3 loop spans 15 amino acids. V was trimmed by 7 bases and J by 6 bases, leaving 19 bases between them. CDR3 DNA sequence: TGTGCCAGCACCCCCCCGGGCGGGGAGGCTCAGCCCCAGCATTTT. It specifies CASTPPGGEAQPQHF.

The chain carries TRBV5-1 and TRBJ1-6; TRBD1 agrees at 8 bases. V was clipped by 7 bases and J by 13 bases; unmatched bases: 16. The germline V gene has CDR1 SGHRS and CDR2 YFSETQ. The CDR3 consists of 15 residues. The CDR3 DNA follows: TGCGCCAGCGCGACAGACAGGGGCCCTGTTAATCCCCTCCACTTT. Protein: CASATDRGPVNPLHF.

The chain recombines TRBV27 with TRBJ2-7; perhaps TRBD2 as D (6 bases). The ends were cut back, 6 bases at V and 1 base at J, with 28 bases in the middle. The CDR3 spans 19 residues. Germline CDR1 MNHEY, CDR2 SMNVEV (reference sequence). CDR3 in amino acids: CASRVGTGAYGASSYEQYF. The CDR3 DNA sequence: TGTGCCAGCAGGGTCGGGACTGGTGCGTACGGTGCTAGTTCCTACGAGCAGTACTTC.

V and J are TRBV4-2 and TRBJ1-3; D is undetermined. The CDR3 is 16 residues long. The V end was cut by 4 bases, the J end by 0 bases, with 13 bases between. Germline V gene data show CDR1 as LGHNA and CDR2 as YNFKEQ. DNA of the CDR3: TGTGCCAGCAGCCTTGGAGACGGGAGCTCTGGAAACACCATATATTTT. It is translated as CASSLGDGSSGNTIYF.

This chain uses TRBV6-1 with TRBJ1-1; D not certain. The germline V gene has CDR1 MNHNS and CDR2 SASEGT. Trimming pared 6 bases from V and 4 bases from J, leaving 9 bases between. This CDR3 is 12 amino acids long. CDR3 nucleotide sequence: TGTGCCAGCAGCAACAGTGGCACTGAAGCTTTCTTT. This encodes CASSNSGTEAFF.

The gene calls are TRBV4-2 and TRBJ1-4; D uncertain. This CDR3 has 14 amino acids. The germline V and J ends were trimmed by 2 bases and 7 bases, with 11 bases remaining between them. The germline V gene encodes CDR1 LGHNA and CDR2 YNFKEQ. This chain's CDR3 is CASSQPGVSEKLFF. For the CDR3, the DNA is TGTGCCAGCAGCCAACCGGGCGTAAGTGAAAAACTGTTTTTT.

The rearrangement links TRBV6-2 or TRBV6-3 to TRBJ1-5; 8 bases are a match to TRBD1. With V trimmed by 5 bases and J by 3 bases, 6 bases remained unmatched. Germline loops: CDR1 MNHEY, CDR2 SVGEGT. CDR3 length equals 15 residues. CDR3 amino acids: CASSTGTGSNQPQHF. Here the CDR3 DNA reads TGTGCCAGCAGTACCGGGACAGGATCCAATCAGCCCCAGCATTTT.

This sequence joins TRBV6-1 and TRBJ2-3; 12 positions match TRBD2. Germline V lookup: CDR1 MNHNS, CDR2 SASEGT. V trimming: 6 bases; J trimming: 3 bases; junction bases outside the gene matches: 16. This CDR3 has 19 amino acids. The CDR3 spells CASRSSSGGAKRRTDTQYF. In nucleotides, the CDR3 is TGTGCCAGCAGATCCTCTAGCGGGGGGGCCAAAAGGAGGACAGATACGCAGTATTTT.

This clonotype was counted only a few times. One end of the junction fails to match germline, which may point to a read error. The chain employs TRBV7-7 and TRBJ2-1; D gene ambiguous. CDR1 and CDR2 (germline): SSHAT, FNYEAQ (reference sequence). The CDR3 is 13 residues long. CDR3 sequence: CASSPSTGNEQFF. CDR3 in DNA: TGTGCTAGCAGCCCTTCGACTGGGAATGAGCAGTTCTTC.

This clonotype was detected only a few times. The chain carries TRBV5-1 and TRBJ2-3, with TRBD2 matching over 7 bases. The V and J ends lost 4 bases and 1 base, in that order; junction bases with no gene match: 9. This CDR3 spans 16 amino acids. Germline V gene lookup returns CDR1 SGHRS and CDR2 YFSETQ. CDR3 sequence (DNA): TGCGCCAGCAGCCCAGAAGCGGGGTTCGGCACAGATACGCAGTATTTT. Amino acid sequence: CASSPEAGFGTDTQYF.

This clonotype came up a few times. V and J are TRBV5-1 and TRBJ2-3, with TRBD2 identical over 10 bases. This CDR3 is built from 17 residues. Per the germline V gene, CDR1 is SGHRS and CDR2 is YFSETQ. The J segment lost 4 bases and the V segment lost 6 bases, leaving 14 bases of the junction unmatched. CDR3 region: CASTLKEEREGPDTQYF. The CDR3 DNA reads TGCGCCAGCACGCTAAAAGAGGAGCGGGAGGGGCCAGATACGCAGTATTTT.

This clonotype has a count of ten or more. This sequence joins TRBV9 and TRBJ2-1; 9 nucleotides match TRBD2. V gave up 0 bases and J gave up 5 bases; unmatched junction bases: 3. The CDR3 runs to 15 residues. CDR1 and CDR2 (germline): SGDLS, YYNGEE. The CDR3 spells CASSVVGLANNEQFF. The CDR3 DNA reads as TGTGCCAGCAGCGTAGTAGGACTAGCGAACAATGAGCAGTTCTTC.

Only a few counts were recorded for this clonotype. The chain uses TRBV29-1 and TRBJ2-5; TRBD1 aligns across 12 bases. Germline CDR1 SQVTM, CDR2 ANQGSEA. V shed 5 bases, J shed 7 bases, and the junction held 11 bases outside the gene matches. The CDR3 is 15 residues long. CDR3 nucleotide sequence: TGCAGCGTTTGCTGGGACAGGGGGCGAGGGGGGACCCAGTACTTC. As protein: CSVCWDRGRGGTQYF.

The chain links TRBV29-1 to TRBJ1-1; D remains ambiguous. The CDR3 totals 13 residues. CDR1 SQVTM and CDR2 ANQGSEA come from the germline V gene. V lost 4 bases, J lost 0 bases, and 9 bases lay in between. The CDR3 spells CSVGAQMNTEAFF. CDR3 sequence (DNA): TGCAGCGTTGGAGCGCAGATGAACACTGAAGCTTTCTTT.

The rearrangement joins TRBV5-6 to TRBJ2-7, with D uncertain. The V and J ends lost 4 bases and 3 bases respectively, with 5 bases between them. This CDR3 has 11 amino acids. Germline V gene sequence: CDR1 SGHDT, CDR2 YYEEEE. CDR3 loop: CASSMIYEQYF. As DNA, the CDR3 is TGTGCCAGCAGCATGATCTACGAGCAGTACTTC.

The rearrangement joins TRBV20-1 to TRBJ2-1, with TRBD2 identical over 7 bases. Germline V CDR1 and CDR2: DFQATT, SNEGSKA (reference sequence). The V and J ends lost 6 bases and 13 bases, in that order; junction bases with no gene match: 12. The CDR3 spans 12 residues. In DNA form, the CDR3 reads TGCAGTGCCACTGGAGGGGCGGGAGATCAGTTCTTC. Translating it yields CSATGGAGDQFF.

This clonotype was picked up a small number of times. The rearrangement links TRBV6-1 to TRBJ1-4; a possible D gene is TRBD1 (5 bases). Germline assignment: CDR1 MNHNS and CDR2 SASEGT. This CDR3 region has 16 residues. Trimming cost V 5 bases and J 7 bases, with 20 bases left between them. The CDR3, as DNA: TGTGCCAGCAGTCGGGCAGGGTTGAAGAGGAGTGAAAAACTGTTTTTT. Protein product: CASSRAGLKRSEKLFF.

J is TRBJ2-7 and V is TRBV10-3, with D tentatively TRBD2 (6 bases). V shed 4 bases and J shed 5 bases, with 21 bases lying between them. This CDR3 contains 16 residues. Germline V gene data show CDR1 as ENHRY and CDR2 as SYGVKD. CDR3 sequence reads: CAISGMGTLKVNEQYF. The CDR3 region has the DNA TGTGCCATCAGTGGGATGGGGACTCTTAAGGTGAACGAGCAGTACTTC.

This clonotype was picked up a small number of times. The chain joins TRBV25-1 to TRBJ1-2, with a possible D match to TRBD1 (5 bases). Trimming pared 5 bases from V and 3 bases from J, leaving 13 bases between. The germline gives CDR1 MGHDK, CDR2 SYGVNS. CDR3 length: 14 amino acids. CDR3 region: CASSRGGTDYGYTF. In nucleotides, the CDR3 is TGTGCCAGCAGTCGGGGAGGGACCGACTATGGCTACACCTTC.

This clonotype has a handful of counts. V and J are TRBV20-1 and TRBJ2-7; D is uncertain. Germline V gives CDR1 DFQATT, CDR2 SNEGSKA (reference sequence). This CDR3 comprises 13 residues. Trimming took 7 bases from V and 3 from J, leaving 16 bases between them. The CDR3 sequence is CSGNPPDGYEQYF. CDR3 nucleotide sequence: TGCAGTGGAAACCCGCCCGACGGCTACGAGCAGTACTTC.

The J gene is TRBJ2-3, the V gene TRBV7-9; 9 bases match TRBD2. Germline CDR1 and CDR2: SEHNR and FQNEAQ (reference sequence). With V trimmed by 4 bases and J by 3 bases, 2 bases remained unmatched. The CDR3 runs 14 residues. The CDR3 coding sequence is TGTGCCAGCAGCTGGACTAGCGCTACAGATACGCAGTATTTT. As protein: CASSWTSATDTQYF.

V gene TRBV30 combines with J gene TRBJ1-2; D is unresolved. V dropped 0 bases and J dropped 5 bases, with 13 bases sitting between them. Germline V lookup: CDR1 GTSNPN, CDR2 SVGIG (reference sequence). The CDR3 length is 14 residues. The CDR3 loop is CAWSVRGLGYGYTF. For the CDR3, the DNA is TGTGCCTGGAGTGTACGTGGTCTTGGTTATGGCTACACCTTC.

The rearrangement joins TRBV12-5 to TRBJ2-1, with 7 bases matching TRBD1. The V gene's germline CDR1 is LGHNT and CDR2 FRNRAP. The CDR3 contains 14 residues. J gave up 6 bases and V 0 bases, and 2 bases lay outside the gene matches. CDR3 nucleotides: TGTGCTAGTGGTTTGGTAACAGGGGTCAATGAGCAGTTCTTC. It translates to CASGLVTGVNEQFF.

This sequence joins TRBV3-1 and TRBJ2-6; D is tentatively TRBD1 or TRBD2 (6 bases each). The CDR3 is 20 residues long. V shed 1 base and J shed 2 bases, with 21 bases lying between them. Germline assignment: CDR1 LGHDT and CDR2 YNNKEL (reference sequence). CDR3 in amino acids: CASSQGKHHRGQAGANVLTF. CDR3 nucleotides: TGTGCCAGCAGCCAAGGCAAACACCACCGGGGGCAGGCTGGGGCCAACGTCCTGACTTTC.

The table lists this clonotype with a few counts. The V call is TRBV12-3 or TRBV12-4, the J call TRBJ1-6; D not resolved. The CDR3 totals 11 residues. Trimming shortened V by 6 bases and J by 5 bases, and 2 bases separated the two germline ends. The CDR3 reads CASRDNSPLHF. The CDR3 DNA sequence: TGTGCCAGCAGGGATAATTCACCCCTCCACTTT.

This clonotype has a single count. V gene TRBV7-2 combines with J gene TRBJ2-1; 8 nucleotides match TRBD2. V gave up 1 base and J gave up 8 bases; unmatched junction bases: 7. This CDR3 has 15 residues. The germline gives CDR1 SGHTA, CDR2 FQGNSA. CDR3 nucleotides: TGTGCCAGCAGCTTAGGGACGGGAGGGCATGATGAGCAGTTCTTC. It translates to CASSLGTGGHDEQFF.

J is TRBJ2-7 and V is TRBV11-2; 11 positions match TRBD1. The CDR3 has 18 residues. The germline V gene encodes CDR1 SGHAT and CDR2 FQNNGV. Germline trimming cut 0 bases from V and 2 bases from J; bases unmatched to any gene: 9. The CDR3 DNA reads TGTGCCAGCAGCTTAGAAGGACAGGGGGCCTACTTTACCTACGAGCAGTACTTC. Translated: CASSLEGQGAYFTYEQYF.